The 31 T cell receptor beta chains listed next were all sequenced from one sample in a study of blood T cells in healthy people across ages. Then a second PCR, running roughly 6 to 11 cycles, was carried out with a sample-barcoded 5' primer and a J-beta primer mix. In TCRdb, the 5' RACE reads were re-called with MiXCR into one record per CDR3 protein. The sample records 600,000 to 650,000 distinct CDR3 sequences, approximately 59% being singletons. The specimen sequenced was blood. All receptors derive from a man in his sixties in good health.

V usage is TRBV15 and J usage is TRBJ2-5, with D perhaps being TRBD1 or TRBD2 (6 bases each). Trimming took off 1 base at V and 5 bases at J, with 11 bases between the two ends. The CDR3 totals 14 residues. Looked up from germline, CDR1 is LNHNV and CDR2 is YYDKDF (reference sequence). The CDR3 DNA reads as TGTGCCACCAGCAGAGTGAGAGGGGGGGAGACCCAGTACTTC. Its translation is CATSRVRGGETQYF.

The V gene is TRBV5-1, the J gene TRBJ2-5; 12 bases align to TRBD2. The germline CDR1 and CDR2 sequences are SGHRS and YFSETQ. After removal of 3 bases from V and 5 bases from J, the junction contained 5 bases not matched to a gene. The CDR3 contains 15 residues. The CDR3 loop reads CASSSGLAGAETQYF. As DNA, the CDR3 is TGCGCCAGCAGCTCGGGACTAGCGGGCGCCGAGACCCAGTACTTC.

The chain links TRBV14 to TRBJ1-1, with 7 bases fitting TRBD1. In germline, CDR1 is SGHDN, CDR2 FVKESK. V trimming: 8 bases; J trimming: 1 base; junction bases outside the gene matches: 4. The CDR3 has 13 residues. CDR3: CASRGQPNTEAFF. The DNA for the CDR3 is TGTGCCAGCCGGGGACAGCCGAACACTGAAGCTTTCTTT.

The genes are TRBV5-1 and TRBJ2-3, with 8 bases that match TRBD2. Germline loops: CDR1 SGHRS, CDR2 YFSETQ. J gave up 2 bases and V 4 bases, and 15 bases lay outside the gene matches. This CDR3 is built from 18 residues. The CDR3 loop is CASSLSFSGEGITDTQYF. CDR3 sequence (DNA): TGCGCCAGCAGCCTTTCCTTTAGCGGGGAGGGAATCACAGATACGCAGTATTTT.

This chain links TRBV5-1 with TRBJ2-7; D call uncertain. The germline CDR1 and CDR2 sequences are SGHRS and YFSETQ. V was clipped by 4 bases and J by 5 bases, with 7 bases between them. The CDR3 is 11 residues long. CDR3 in DNA: TGCGCCAGCAGCGGTCAGAACGAGCAGTACTTC. Its protein product is CASSGQNEQYF.

The chain combines TRBV20-1 with TRBJ1-1; weak D call: TRBD1 (6 bases). The CDR3 is made up of 14 amino acids. Trimming took 1 base from V and 4 from J, leaving 13 bases between them. Germline CDR1 reads DFQATT; CDR2 reads SNEGSKA (reference sequence). CDR3 protein: CSARGGQFGTEAFF. The DNA for the CDR3 is TGCAGTGCTAGAGGTGGACAGTTTGGCACTGAAGCTTTCTTT.

This clonotype turned up a few times. This chain joins TRBV4-2 and TRBJ2-1; D not certain. The CDR3 has 11 residues. Between the trimmed V and J ends, which lost 4 bases and 8 bases, there was a span of 6 bases. The germline gives CDR1 LGHNA, CDR2 YNFKEQ. The CDR3 is CASSLRHEQFF. The CDR3 DNA sequence: TGTGCCAGCAGCCTGAGGCATGAGCAGTTCTTC.

This sequence joins TRBV3-1 and TRBJ2-5; 11 positions match TRBD2. Germline assignment: CDR1 LGHDT and CDR2 YNNKEL (reference sequence). CDR3 length: 15 amino acids. V was pared by 3 bases and J by 13 bases, with 13 bases of the junction left unmatched. The CDR3 DNA follows: TGTGCCAGCAGCCAGGAACTAGCGGGGGCCACAAAACTGTACTTC. Protein sequence: CASSQELAGATKLYF.

The V call is TRBV4-2, the J call TRBJ1-5; D ambiguous. The V gene's germline CDR1 is LGHNA and CDR2 YNFKEQ. The V and J ends lost 4 bases and 2 bases respectively, with 12 bases between them. There are 15 residues in the CDR3. CDR3 in DNA: TGTGCCAGCAGCCGTTTTCGGGAGGGCAATCAGCCCCAGCATTTT. Protein product: CASSRFREGNQPQHF.

This sequence joins TRBV25-1 and TRBJ2-7, with D maybe TRBD1 (5 bases). Matching the DNA end better, TRBJ2-5 makes the J call doubtful. Germline lookup yields CDR1 MGHDK and CDR2 SYGVNS. The CDR3 is 13 amino acids. DNA of the CDR3: TGTGCCAGCAGAGAGACAGACCAAGAGACCCAGTACTTC. Its translation is CASRETDQETQYF.

The chain is built from TRBV11-2 and TRBJ2-5, with 8 bases aligning to TRBD2. CDR3 size: 16 residues. J gave up 1 base and V 3 bases, and 7 bases lay outside the gene matches. Germline V gene lookup returns CDR1 SGHAT and CDR2 FQNNGV. CDR3 protein: CASSLLVAGFQETQYF. The CDR3 nucleotides read TGTGCCAGCAGCTTGTTGGTAGCGGGGTTCCAAGAGACCCAGTACTTC.

This clonotype has just a few counts. The chain combines TRBV6-6 with TRBJ2-1; the D gene is possibly TRBD1 (5 bases). Trimming stripped 7 bases from V and 8 bases from J, with 21 bases between. The CDR3 consists of 15 residues. Germline loops: CDR1 MNHNY, CDR2 SVGAGI (reference sequence). CDR3 coding DNA: TGTGCCAGCATCAACCCAAGACAGCCTGGGGATGAGCAGTTCTTC. This codes for CASINPRQPGDEQFF.

This rearrangement joins TRBV10-2 to TRBJ2-5; weak D call: TRBD1 (6 bases). V dropped 8 bases and J dropped 2 bases, with 21 bases sitting between them. Germline V gene lookup returns CDR1 WSHSY and CDR2 SAAADI. This CDR3 spans 16 amino acids. In DNA, the CDR3 is TGCGCCAGCGGCCGGACAGAATCACCCTATCAAGAGACCCAGTACTTC. This gives the protein CASGRTESPYQETQYF.

The chain links TRBV11-2 to TRBJ2-1; D is unresolved. The germline V and J ends were trimmed by 5 bases and 8 bases, with 16 bases remaining between them. CDR1 and CDR2 (germline): SGHAT, FQNNGV. The length of the CDR3 is 14 residues. The CDR3 sequence: CASSANSRFDEQFF. The CDR3 nucleotides read TGTGCCAGCAGCGCTAACTCGAGGTTCGATGAGCAGTTCTTC.

The chain has TRBV2 and TRBJ2-2; D gene uncertain. From germline, CDR1 is SNHLY and CDR2 FYNNEI. Trimming pared 7 bases from V and 4 bases from J, leaving 16 bases between. The CDR3 runs to 15 residues. CDR3 sequence reads: CASTPRVTGTGELFF. The CDR3 nucleotides are TGTGCCAGCACCCCCAGAGTGACGGGCACCGGGGAGCTGTTTTTT.

Notes on this clonotype: The junction differs from germline at one of its ends, possibly a read error. This rearrangement joins TRBV25-1 to TRBJ2-5, with 7 bases that match TRBD1. Germline values: CDR1 MGHDK, CDR2 SYGVNS. This CDR3 has 14 residues. CDR3 bases: TGTGTCAGCAGTGATGACAGGGTTTGGGAGACCCAGTACTTC. Amino acid sequence: CVSSDDRVWETQYF.

The chain is built from TRBV3-1 and TRBJ1-1; the D is unclear. The V and J ends lost 3 bases and 2 bases respectively, with 13 bases between them. CDR1 is LGHDT and CDR2 is YNNKEL in the germline V gene (reference sequence). The CDR3 has 15 amino acids. CDR3 sequence (DNA): TGTGCCAGCAGCCAGGGCGGGATGGGAAACACTGAAGCTTTCTTT. Amino acid sequence: CASSQGGMGNTEAFF.

V usage is TRBV3-1 and J usage is TRBJ2-7; 10 nucleotides align to TRBD1. The J call is in doubt because the DNA end fits TRBJ2-5 better. Germline CDR1 is LGHDT and CDR2 is YNNKEL (reference sequence). The CDR3 sequence is 15 residues long. CDR3 coding DNA: TGTGCCAGCAGCCAGACGACAGGGGGCCGGGAGACCCAGTACTTC. This codes for CASSQTTGGRETQYF.

The chain couples TRBV3-1 to TRBJ2-1; D may be TRBD2 (6 bases). Germline CDR1 is LGHDT and CDR2 is YNNKEL (reference sequence). CDR3 length equals 15 residues. V lost 4 bases, J lost 6 bases, and 16 bases lay in between. In DNA form, the CDR3 reads TGTGCCAGCAGCCGGCGGGAAGGGCTCGGCAATGAGCAGTTCTTC. Translation gives CASSRREGLGNEQFF.

The chain uses TRBV2 and TRBJ2-5, with a weak D call TRBD2 (6 bases). Germline CDR1 is SNHLY and CDR2 is FYNNEI. The V and J ends lost 6 bases and 8 bases respectively, with 22 bases between them. The CDR3 consists of 15 residues. CDR3 region: CASRQELAGKRTQYF. CDR3 sequence (DNA): TGTGCCAGCAGACAGGAACTAGCTGGGAAGAGAACCCAGTACTTC. The full variable domain, rest sourced from reference TRBV2 and TRBJ2-5, is EPEVTQTPSHQVTQMGQEVILRCVPISNHLYFYWYRQILGQKVEFLVSFYNNEISEKSEIFDDQFSVERPDGSNFTLKIRSTKLEDSAMYFCASRQELAGKRTQYFGPGTRLLVL.

V and J are TRBV12-3 or TRBV12-4 and TRBJ2-7, with TRBD2 as a possible D gene (6 bases). V shed 6 bases and J shed 10 bases, with 19 bases lying between them. The length of the CDR3 is 13 residues. The CDR3 here is CASSLRDSIAQYF. CDR3 DNA: TGTGCCAGCAGCCTGAGGGACTCCATCGCCCAGTACTTC.

The chain employs TRBV4-1 and TRBJ1-2; 7 bases match TRBD1. Unmatched junction bases numbered 5, after V lost 3 bases and J lost 1 base. There are 15 residues in the CDR3. Germline V gene lookup returns CDR1 MGHRA and CDR2 YSYEKL. This CDR3 is CASSHRGGYNYGYTF. As DNA, the CDR3 is TGCGCCAGCAGCCATCGAGGGGGCTATAACTATGGCTACACCTTC.

The chain uses TRBV4-1 and TRBJ1-2; the D is unclear. Germline CDR1 and CDR2: MGHRA and YSYEKL. This CDR3 is 15 amino acids long. V dropped 4 bases and J dropped 8 bases, with 20 bases sitting between them. DNA of the CDR3: TGCGCCAGCAGCCTAGGAGGACTACTTAAAGGGGGCTACACCTTC. This encodes CASSLGGLLKGGYTF.

The chain employs TRBV10-3 and TRBJ2-1; a possible D gene is TRBD2 (6 bases). The CDR3 spans 16 residues. Germline CDR1 ENHRY, CDR2 SYGVKD. V gave up 0 bases and J gave up 5 bases, with 14 bases separating them. The CDR3 nucleotides read TGTGCCATCAGTGAGTCGGTTGCGGGGCTGGACAATGAGCAGTTCTTC. Translation gives CAISESVAGLDNEQFF.

The chain uses TRBV4-1 and TRBJ1-4; D unresolved. Trimming took off 0 bases at V and 0 bases at J, with 11 bases between the two ends. CDR1 MGHRA and CDR2 YSYEKL come from the germline V gene. The CDR3 loop spans 17 amino acids. The CDR3 loop reads CASSQDRAGATNEKLFF. In nucleotides, the CDR3 is TGCGCCAGCAGCCAAGATAGGGCCGGCGCAACTAATGAAAAACTGTTTTTT.

The CDR3 loop is CASSQGGGGSYNEQFF. CDR3 DNA sequence: TGTGCCAGCAGCCAAGGCGGGGGGGGCTCCTACAATGAGCAGTTCTTC. The V and J genes are TRBV3-1 and TRBJ2-1; 9 positions agree with TRBD2. Trimming at V came to 1 base and at J to 0 bases, leaving 1 base not matched to a gene. Germline CDR1 reads LGHDT; CDR2 reads YNNKEL (reference sequence). The CDR3 extends over 16 amino acids.

This clonotype has a single count. The chain couples TRBV25-1 to TRBJ1-2; 9 nucleotides line up with TRBD1. The CDR3 has 15 residues. Losses at the gene ends were 4 bases for V and 6 bases for J; bases not matched to a gene: 9. CDR1 is MGHDK, CDR2 SYGVNS, per germline. The CDR3 region is CASSAYRGQQDGYTF. CDR3 in DNA: TGTGCCAGCAGTGCCTACAGGGGGCAGCAAGATGGCTACACCTTC.

The V call is TRBV19, the J call TRBJ2-7; 8 bases are shared with TRBD1. The germline V gene encodes CDR1 LNHDA and CDR2 SQIVND (reference sequence). The CDR3 is made up of 18 amino acids. V trimming: 1 base; J trimming: 3 bases; junction bases outside the gene matches: 14. The chain's CDR3 is CASSIALGGQVSNYEQYF. CDR3 nucleotides: TGTGCCAGTAGTATAGCCCTTGGGGGACAGGTGAGCAACTACGAGCAGTACTTC.

The CDR3 spells CATSPMGGYEQYF. CDR3 in DNA: TGTGCCACCAGCCCGATGGGAGGGTACGAGCAGTACTTC. The rearrangement uses TRBV15 and TRBJ2-7, with TRBD2 identical over 7 bases. The CDR3 extends over 13 amino acids. The ends lost 5 bases at V and 4 bases at J; junction bases unmatched: 5. Per the germline V gene, CDR1 is LNHNV and CDR2 is YYDKDF (reference sequence).

This chain connects TRBV11-3 to TRBJ2-3; D not resolved. The CDR3 is 16 residues long. The V and J ends lost 1 base and 1 base respectively, with 12 bases between them. Germline V gives CDR1 SGHNT, CDR2 YENEEA. DNA for the CDR3: TGTGCCAGCAGCTTAGGTGACATCTGGGGCACAGATACGCAGTATTTT. This sequence encodes CASSLGDIWGTDTQYF. Using reference TRBV11-3 and TRBJ2-3 for the parts outside the CDR3, the full variable domain is EAGVVQSPRYKIIEKKQPVAFWCNPISGHNTLYWYLQNLGQGPELLIRYENEEAVDDSQLPKDRFSAERLKGVDSTLKIQPAELGDSAVYLCASSLGDIWGTDTQYFGPGTRLTVL.

With respect to this clonotype: One end of the junction does not line up with germline, which may come from a read error. The V and J genes are TRBV6-2 or TRBV6-3 and TRBJ2-6; D gene unclear. The germline CDR1 and CDR2 sequences are MNHEY and SVGEGT. The CDR3 is made up of 15 amino acids. The CDR3 DNA follows: TGTGCCTGCAGTTTTTATGGCTCTGGGGCCAACGTCCTGACTTTC. This codes for CACSFYGSGANVLTF.